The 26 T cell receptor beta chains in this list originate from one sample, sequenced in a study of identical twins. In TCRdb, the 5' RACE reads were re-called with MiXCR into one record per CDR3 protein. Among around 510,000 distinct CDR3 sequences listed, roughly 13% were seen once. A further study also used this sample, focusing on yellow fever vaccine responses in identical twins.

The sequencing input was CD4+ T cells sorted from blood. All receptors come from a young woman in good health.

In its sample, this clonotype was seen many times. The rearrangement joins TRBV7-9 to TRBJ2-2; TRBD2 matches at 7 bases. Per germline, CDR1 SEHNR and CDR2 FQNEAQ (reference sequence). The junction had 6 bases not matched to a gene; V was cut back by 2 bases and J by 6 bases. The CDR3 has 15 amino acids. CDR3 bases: TGTGCCAGCAGCTTAAAAGCGGGAAAGGCCGGGGAGCTGTTTTTT. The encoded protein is CASSLKAGKAGELFF. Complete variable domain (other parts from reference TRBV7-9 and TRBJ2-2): DTGVSQNPRHKITKRGQNVTFRCDPISEHNRLYWYRQTLGQGPEFLTYFQNEAQLEKSRLLSDRFSAERPKGSFSTLEIQRTEQGDSAMYLCASSLKAGKAGELFFGEGSRLTVL.

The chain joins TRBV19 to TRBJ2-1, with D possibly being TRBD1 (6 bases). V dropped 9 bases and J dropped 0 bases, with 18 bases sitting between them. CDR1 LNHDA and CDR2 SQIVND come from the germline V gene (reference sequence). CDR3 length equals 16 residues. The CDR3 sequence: CASRGLRPDSYNEQFF. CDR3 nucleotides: TGTGCCAGCAGGGGCCTCAGACCGGACTCCTACAATGAGCAGTTCTTC.

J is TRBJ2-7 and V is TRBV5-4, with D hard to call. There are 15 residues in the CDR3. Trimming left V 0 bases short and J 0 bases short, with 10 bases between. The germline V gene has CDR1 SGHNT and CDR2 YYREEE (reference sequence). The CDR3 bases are TGTGCCAGCAGCTTGGGACACCTGAGCTCCTACGAGCAGTACTTC. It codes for CASSLGHLSSYEQYF.

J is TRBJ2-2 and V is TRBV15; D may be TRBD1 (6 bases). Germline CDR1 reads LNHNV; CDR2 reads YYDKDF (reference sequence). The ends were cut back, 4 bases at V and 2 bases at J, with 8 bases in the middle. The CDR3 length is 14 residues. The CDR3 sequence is CATSNRVNTGELFF. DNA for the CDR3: TGTGCCACCAGCAACAGGGTAAACACCGGGGAGCTGTTTTTT.

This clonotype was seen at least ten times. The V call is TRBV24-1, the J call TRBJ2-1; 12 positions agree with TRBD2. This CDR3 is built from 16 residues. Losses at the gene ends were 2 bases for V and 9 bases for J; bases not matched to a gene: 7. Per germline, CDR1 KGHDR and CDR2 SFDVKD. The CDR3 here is CATSDSRLAGVSEQFF. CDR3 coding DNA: TGTGCCACCAGTGATTCGAGACTAGCGGGAGTTAGTGAGCAGTTCTTC.

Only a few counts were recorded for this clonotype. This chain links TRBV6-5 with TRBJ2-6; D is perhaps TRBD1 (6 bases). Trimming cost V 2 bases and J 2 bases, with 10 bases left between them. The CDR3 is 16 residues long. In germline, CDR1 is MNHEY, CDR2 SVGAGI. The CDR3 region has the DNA TGTGCCAGCAGTTACGTCAGGGGAGCTGGGGCCAACGTCCTGACTTTC. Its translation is CASSYVRGAGANVLTF.

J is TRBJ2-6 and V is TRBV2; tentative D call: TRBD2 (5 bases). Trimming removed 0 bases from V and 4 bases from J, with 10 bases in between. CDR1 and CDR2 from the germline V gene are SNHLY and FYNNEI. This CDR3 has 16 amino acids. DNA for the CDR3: TGTGCCAGCAGTGAAGCGCGGGTTTCGGGGGCCAACGTCCTGACTTTC. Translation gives CASSEARVSGANVLTF.

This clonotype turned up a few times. The CDR3 DNA follows: TGTGCCAGCACCCGGGGGTCCCGATCCTACGAGCAGTACTTC. Its translation is CASTRGSRSYEQYF. The rearrangement links TRBV7-8 to TRBJ2-7; TRBD2 might be the D (6 bases). V lost 7 bases and J 1 base, leaving 14 bases between the germline ends. Germline V gene data show CDR1 as SGHVS and CDR2 as FQNEAQ. This CDR3 comprises 14 residues.

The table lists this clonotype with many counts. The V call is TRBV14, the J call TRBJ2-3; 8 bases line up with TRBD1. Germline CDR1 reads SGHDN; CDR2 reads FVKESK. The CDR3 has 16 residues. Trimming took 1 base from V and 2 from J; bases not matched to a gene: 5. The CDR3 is CASSQVSGGYTDTQYF. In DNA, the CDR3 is TGTGCCAGCAGCCAAGTCTCAGGGGGCTACACAGATACGCAGTATTTT.

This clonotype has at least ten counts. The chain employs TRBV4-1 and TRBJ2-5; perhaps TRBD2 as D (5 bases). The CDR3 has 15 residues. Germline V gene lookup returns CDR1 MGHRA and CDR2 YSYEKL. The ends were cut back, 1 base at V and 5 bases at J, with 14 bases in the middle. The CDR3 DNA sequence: TGCGCCAGCAGCCAAGCTACACTTAGGGAGGAGACCCAGTACTTC. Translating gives CASSQATLREETQYF.

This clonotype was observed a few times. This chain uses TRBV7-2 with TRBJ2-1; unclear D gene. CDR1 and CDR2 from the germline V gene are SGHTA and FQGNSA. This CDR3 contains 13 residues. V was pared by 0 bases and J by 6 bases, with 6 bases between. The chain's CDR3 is CASSLAFGNEQFF. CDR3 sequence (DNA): TGTGCCAGCAGCTTAGCGTTCGGCAATGAGCAGTTCTTC.

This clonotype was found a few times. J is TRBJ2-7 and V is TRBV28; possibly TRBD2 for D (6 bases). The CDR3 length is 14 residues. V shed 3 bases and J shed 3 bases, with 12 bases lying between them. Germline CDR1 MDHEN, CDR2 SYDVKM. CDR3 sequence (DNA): TGTGCCAGCAGTTTCGGGGGAACAGTCTACGAGCAGTACTTC. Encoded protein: CASSFGGTVYEQYF.

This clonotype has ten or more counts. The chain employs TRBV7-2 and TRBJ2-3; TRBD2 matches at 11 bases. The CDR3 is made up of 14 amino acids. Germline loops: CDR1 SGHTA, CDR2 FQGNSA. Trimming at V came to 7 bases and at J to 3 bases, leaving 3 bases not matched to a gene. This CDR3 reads CASNLAGGTDTQYF. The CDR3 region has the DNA TGTGCCAGCAATCTAGCGGGAGGAACAGATACGCAGTATTTT.

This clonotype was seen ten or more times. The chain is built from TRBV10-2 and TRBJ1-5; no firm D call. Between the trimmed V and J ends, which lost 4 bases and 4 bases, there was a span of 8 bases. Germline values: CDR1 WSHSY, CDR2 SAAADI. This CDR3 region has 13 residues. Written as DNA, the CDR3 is TGCGCCAGCAGTGTCACGGTGAATCAGCCCCAGCATTTT. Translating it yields CASSVTVNQPQHF.

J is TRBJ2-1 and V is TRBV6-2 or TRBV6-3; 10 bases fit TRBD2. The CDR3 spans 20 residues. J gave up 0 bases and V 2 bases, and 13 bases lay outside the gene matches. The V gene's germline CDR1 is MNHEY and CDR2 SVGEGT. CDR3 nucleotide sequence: TGTGCCAGCAGTTACGGAGATGAGTTACTAGCGGGATACTCCTACAATGAGCAGTTCTTC. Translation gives CASSYGDELLAGYSYNEQFF.

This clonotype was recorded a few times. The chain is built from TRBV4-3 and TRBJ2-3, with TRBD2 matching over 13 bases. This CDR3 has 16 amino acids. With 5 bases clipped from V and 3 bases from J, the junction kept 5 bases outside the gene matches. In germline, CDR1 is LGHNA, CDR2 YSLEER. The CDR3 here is CASSETSGRVTDTQYF. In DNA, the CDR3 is TGCGCCAGCAGCGAAACTAGCGGGAGGGTGACAGATACGCAGTATTTT.

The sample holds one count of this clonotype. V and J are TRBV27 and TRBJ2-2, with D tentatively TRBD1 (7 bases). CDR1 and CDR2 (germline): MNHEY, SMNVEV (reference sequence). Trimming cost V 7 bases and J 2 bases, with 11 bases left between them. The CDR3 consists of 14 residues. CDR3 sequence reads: CASKEGANTGELFF. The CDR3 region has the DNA TGTGCCAGCAAGGAGGGGGCAAACACCGGGGAGCTGTTTTTT.

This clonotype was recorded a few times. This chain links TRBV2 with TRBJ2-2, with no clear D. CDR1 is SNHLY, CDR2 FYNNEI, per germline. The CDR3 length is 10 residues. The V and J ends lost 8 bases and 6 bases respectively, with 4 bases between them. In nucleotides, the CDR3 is TGTGCCAGCCGCGCCGGGGAGCTGTTTTTT. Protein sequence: CASRAGELFF.

In nucleotides, the CDR3 is TGTGCCAGCAGCACGGTTGGGCGGCACACTGAAGCTTTCTTT. Its protein product is CASSTVGRHTEAFF. The chain has TRBV5-8 and TRBJ1-1; D not resolved. Germline CDR1 is SGHTS and CDR2 is YDEGEE. Trimming pared 4 bases from V and 3 bases from J, leaving 13 bases between. There are 14 residues in the CDR3.

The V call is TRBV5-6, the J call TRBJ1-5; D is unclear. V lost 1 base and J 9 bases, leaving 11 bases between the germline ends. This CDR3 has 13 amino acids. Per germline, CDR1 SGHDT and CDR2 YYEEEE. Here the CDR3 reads CASSLSGSGPQHF. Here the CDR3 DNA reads TGTGCCAGCAGCTTGTCCGGTTCTGGGCCCCAGCATTTT.

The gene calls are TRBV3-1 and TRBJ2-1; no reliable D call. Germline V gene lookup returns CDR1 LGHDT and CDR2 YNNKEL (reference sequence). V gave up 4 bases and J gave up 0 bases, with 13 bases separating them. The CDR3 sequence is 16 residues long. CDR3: CASSPFGVSSYNEQFF. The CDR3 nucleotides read TGTGCCAGCAGCCCTTTTGGGGTCTCCTCCTACAATGAGCAGTTCTTC.

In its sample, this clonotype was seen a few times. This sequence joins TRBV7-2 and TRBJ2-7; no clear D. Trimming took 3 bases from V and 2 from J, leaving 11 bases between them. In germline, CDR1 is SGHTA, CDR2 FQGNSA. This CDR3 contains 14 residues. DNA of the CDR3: TGTGCCAGCAGCTTCGGCCCAGTAGCCTACGAGCAGTACTTC. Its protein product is CASSFGPVAYEQYF.

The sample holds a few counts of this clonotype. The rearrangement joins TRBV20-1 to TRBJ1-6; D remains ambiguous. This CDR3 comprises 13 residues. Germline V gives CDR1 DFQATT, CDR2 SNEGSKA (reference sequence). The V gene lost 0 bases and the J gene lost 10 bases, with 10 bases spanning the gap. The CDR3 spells CSARDLTPSPLHF. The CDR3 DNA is TGCAGTGCTAGAGATCTGACCCCATCACCCCTCCACTTT.

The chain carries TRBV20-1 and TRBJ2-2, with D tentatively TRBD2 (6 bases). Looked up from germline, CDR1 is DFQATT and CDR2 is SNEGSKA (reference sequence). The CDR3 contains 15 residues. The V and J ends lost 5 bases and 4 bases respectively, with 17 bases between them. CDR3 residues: CSAPKGGDFTGELFF. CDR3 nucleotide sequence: TGCAGTGCTCCAAAAGGAGGGGATTTCACCGGGGAGCTGTTTTTT.

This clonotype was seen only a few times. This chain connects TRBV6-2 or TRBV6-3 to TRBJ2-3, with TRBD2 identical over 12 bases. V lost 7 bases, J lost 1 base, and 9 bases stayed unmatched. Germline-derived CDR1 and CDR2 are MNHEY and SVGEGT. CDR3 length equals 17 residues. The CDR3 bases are TGTGCCAGCAAGGGGCTAGCGGGGGGGTTTGGCACAGATACGCAGTATTTT. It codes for CASKGLAGGFGTDTQYF.

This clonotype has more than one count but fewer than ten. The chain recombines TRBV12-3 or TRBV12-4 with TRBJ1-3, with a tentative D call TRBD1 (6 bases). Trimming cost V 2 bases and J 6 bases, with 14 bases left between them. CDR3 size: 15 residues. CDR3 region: CASSLKGNRANTIYF. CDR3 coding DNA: TGTGCCAGCAGTTTAAAGGGAAACAGGGCAAACACCATATATTTT.